The clone carrying this T cell receptor beta chain was observed a single time. This CDR3 contains 15 residues. V gave up 10 bases and J gave up 4 bases; unmatched junction bases: 9. Germline V CDR1 and CDR2: SGHTA, FQGTGA. The sample comes from a study of cytomegalovirus exposure and HLA in healthy donors. TCRdb's copy holds only in-frame clones and misses some; the assay was immunoSEQ multiplex PCR. Found here are approximately 60,000 clones, about 90% of them singletons; the top ten hold 1.3%. The sequence derives from a woman between 18 and 29 years old in good health and CMV-seronegative. Input material: PBMCs. This rearrangement joins TRBV7-3 to TRBJ2-1, with 11 bases lining up with TRBD2. In nucleotides, the CDR3 is TGTGCCACATCCAGACTAGCGGGACTTTACAATGAGCAGTTCTTC. This gives the protein CATSRLAGLYNEQFF.